The 26 T cell receptor beta chains in this list originate from one sample, sequenced in a study of response to subunit inactivated influenza vaccine. TCRdb re-called the RT-PCR reads through MiXCR, storing one row per CDR3 protein. The data hold approximately 230,000 distinct CDR3 sequences, with 10% to 15% observed a single time. The specimen was non-naive T cells sorted from PBMCs, collected around two weeks before vaccination. The receptors were sampled from a man aged 50-60 years who received an inactivated influenza vaccine.

In this sample, this clonotype turned up a few times. This rearrangement joins TRBV7-9 to TRBJ2-7, with D possibly matching TRBD1 (5 bases). Trimming removed 6 bases from V and 6 bases from J, with 18 bases in between. Germline assignment: CDR1 SEHNR and CDR2 FQNEAQ (reference sequence). The CDR3 has 14 residues. The CDR3: CASSKGESASEQYF. The CDR3 DNA reads TGTGCCAGCAGTAAAGGGGAATCGGCTAGCGAGCAGTACTTC.

Note on this clonotype: One junction end does not reproduce the germline sequence, and a read error may be involved. The chain links TRBV7-7 to TRBJ2-5; 9 bases align to TRBD1. CDR1 is SSHAT and CDR2 is FNYEAQ in the germline V gene (reference sequence). The CDR3 contains 16 residues. The CDR3 here is CVSSPGRTGAQETQYF. The CDR3 DNA follows: TGTGTCAGCAGCCCTGGTCGGACAGGGGCTCAAGAGACCCAGTACTTC.

This clonotype was observed a few times. The genes are TRBV3-1 and TRBJ2-1; 8 bases are a match to TRBD2. Looked up from germline, CDR1 is LGHDT and CDR2 is YNNKEL (reference sequence). The CDR3 sequence is 16 residues long. V dropped 3 bases and J dropped 6; count of bases not matched to a gene: 10. CDR3 in DNA: TGTGCCAGCAGCCAGTACGGGAGGGAGTTAGGCAATGAGCAGTTCTTC. This translates into CASSQYGRELGNEQFF.

This clonotype was picked up a small number of times. The chain uses TRBV5-1 and TRBJ1-1; D is perhaps TRBD1 (6 bases). Germline CDR1 is SGHRS and CDR2 is YFSETQ. This CDR3 has 14 residues. Deletions cut 0 bases from V and 8 bases from J, with 14 bases between. The CDR3 here is CASSLEVQGTEAFF. The CDR3 region has the DNA TGCGCCAGCAGCTTGGAGGTCCAGGGGACGGAAGCTTTCTTT.

This clonotype was seen a handful of times. The chain employs TRBV20-1 and TRBJ2-3; D unresolved. Germline V gene sequence: CDR1 DFQATT, CDR2 SNEGSKA (reference sequence). CDR3 length: 16 residues. V was cut by 0 bases and J by 0 bases, with 13 bases left in between. The CDR3 DNA sequence: TGCAGTGCTAGAGATCCGGGCTCAGCTAGCACAGATACGCAGTATTTT. This codes for CSARDPGSASTDTQYF.

V is TRBV27 and J is TRBJ2-5; 7 positions agree with TRBD1. The junction had 4 bases not matched to a gene; V was cut back by 6 bases and J by 6 bases. Germline V gives CDR1 MNHEY, CDR2 SMNVEV (reference sequence). This CDR3 region has 12 residues. CDR3 DNA: TGTGCCAGCAGGACAGGGATGCAGACCCAGTACTTC. Amino acids: CASRTGMQTQYF.

Many counts were recorded for this clonotype. V and J are TRBV6-2 or TRBV6-3 and TRBJ2-1; TRBD1 agrees at 10 bases. V trimming: 0 bases; J trimming: 4 bases; junction bases outside the gene matches: 6. The CDR3 extends over 17 amino acids. Looked up from germline, CDR1 is MNHEY and CDR2 is SVGEGT. CDR3 nucleotide sequence: TGTGCCAGCAGTTACTCCAGGTCGGGACAGGGGTACAATGAGCAGTTCTTC. It encodes CASSYSRSGQGYNEQFF.

This clonotype showed up just a few times. The chain couples TRBV24-1 to TRBJ2-2, with no clear D. V dropped 4 bases and J dropped 6 bases, with 14 bases sitting between them. The CDR3 runs to 15 residues. Germline CDR1 reads KGHDR; CDR2 reads SFDVKD. The CDR3 nucleotides read TGTGCCACCAGTGACCCGTCGACCGCCCCCGGGGAGCTGTTTTTT. This gives the protein CATSDPSTAPGELFF.

This clonotype was seen at least ten times. The chain uses TRBV3-1 and TRBJ2-7, with a possible D match to TRBD2 (5 bases). This CDR3 contains 14 residues. Germline CDR1 reads LGHDT; CDR2 reads YNNKEL (reference sequence). Trimming took 4 bases from V and 7 from J, leaving 17 bases between them. The CDR3 nucleotides read TGTGCCAGCAGCCCACAACCCTCTACTAGAGAGCAGTACTTC. It encodes CASSPQPSTREQYF.

V gene TRBV6-2 or TRBV6-3 combines with J gene TRBJ2-3, with TRBD2 matching 7 bases. Germline CDR1 MNHEY, CDR2 SVGEGT. V shed 8 bases, J shed 6 bases, and the junction held 8 bases outside the gene matches. CDR3 length: 13 residues. Written as DNA, the CDR3 is TGTGCCAGCGCCGGGAGGCCAACTGATACGCAGTATTTT. It codes for CASAGRPTDTQYF.

The chain combines TRBV5-1 with TRBJ2-7, with TRBD1 identical over 8 bases. V lost 1 base to trimming and J lost 5 bases; unmatched junction nucleotides: 5. CDR3 length equals 14 residues. CDR1 is SGHRS and CDR2 is YFSETQ in the germline V gene. CDR3 nucleotide sequence: TGCGCCAGCAGCTTGATAGAGACAGGGGACGAGCAGTACTTC. Translated, it gives CASSLIETGDEQYF.

This sequence joins TRBV19 and TRBJ2-3; D gene unclear. The V end lost 1 base, the J end lost 6 bases, and 11 bases lay between the germline ends. The germline V gene encodes CDR1 LNHDA and CDR2 SQIVND (reference sequence). This CDR3 has 14 residues. CDR3 sequence (DNA): TGTGCCAGTAGTATAGGCCAAGGAAGGGATACGCAGTATTTT. As protein: CASSIGQGRDTQYF.

This clonotype has ten or more counts. V gene TRBV7-2 combines with J gene TRBJ1-4; 8 positions match TRBD1. The ends lost 0 bases at V and 8 bases at J; junction bases unmatched: 5. Looked up from germline, CDR1 is SGHTA and CDR2 is FQGNSA. The CDR3 has 15 residues. The CDR3, as DNA: TGTGCCAGCAGCTTAGCAGACAGGGGAGTCGAAAAACTGTTTTTT. This encodes CASSLADRGVEKLFF. The full variable domain, with the rest looked up from reference TRBV7-2 and TRBJ1-4, is GAGVSQSPSNKVTEKGKDVELRCDPISGHTALYWYRQSLGQGLEFLIYFQGNSAPDKSGLPSDRFSAERTGGSVSTLTIQRTQQEDSAVYLCASSLADRGVEKLFFGSGTQLSVL.

This clonotype occurred a few times. The CDR3 coding sequence is TGCAGTGCTAGAGAGATAACAGGGGGCTTCAACGAGCAGTACTTC. This gives the protein CSAREITGGFNEQYF. The chain combines TRBV20-1 with TRBJ2-7, with 9 bases that match TRBD1. J was trimmed by 5 bases and V by 0 bases; bases with no gene match: 8. The CDR3 is 15 residues long. The germline CDR1 and CDR2 sequences are DFQATT and SNEGSKA (reference sequence).

The gene calls are TRBV11-2 and TRBJ2-1, with TRBD2 matching over 13 bases. V shed 3 bases and J 9 bases; nucleotides not matched to a gene: 17. Germline lookup yields CDR1 SGHAT and CDR2 FQNNGV. The CDR3 totals 19 residues. CDR3 DNA sequence: TGTGCCAGCAGCTTCCGGACTAGCGGGGGAGCCCATACCCTCAGTGAGCAGTTCTTC. Its translation is CASSFRTSGGAHTLSEQFF.

This clonotype was seen a few times. V gene TRBV12-3 or TRBV12-4 combines with J gene TRBJ2-1, with TRBD2 identical over 8 bases. V was clipped by 7 bases and J by 8 bases; unmatched bases: 13. This CDR3 region has 15 residues. CDR3 DNA sequence: TGTGCCAGCACCCACCGCGGGAGGCTGGGGTATGAGCAGTTCTTC. It encodes CASTHRGRLGYEQFF.

In its sample, this clonotype was seen a few times. The J gene is TRBJ2-2, the V gene TRBV10-3, with D possibly being TRBD2 (7 bases). The CDR3 spans 14 residues. Per the germline V gene, CDR1 is ENHRY and CDR2 is SYGVKD. The ends were cut back, 8 bases at V and 0 bases at J, with 10 bases in the middle. Written as DNA, the CDR3 is TGTGCCATCCGGGGGGCCACGAACACCGGGGAGCTGTTTTTT. The encoded protein is CAIRGATNTGELFF.

V gene TRBV27 combines with J gene TRBJ1-1; D gene ambiguous. The CDR3 is made up of 16 amino acids. Germline-derived CDR1 and CDR2 are MNHEY and SMNVEV (reference sequence). V was cut by 5 bases and J by 0 bases, with 16 bases left in between. The CDR3 is CASSLEAAPMNTEAFF. In nucleotides, the CDR3 is TGTGCCAGCAGTCTAGAGGCGGCCCCCATGAACACTGAAGCTTTCTTT.

In its sample, this clonotype was seen a few times. This sequence joins TRBV21-1 and TRBJ1-1. TRBV21-1 is a pseudogene locus. The CDR3 loop spans 12 amino acids. CDR3 DNA: TGTGCCAGCAGCAGAAACTCCCCTGAAGCTTTCTTT. Its translation: CASSRNSPEAFF.

V gene TRBV11-1 combines with J gene TRBJ2-6; TRBD1 matches 11 bases. Germline V CDR1 and CDR2: SGHAT, FQDESV (reference sequence). The CDR3 sequence is 18 residues long. The ends lost 5 bases at V and 0 bases at J; junction bases unmatched: 6. Written as DNA, the CDR3 is TGTGCCAGCAGCCCTGGACAGGGGGCAAGCTCTGGGGCCAACGTCCTGACTTTC. It is translated as CASSPGQGASSGANVLTF.

This clonotype occurred a few times. CDR3 in DNA: TGTGCCAGCAGCTTCCAGGGGGGAGGTGAAAAACTGTTTTTT. Encoded protein: CASSFQGGGEKLFF. This chain joins TRBV7-2 and TRBJ1-4; 7 nucleotides align to TRBD1. CDR1 is SGHTA and CDR2 is FQGNSA in the germline V gene. V trimming: 3 bases; J trimming: 7 bases; junction bases outside the gene matches: 5. The CDR3 consists of 14 residues. Together with reference TRBV7-2 and TRBJ1-4, the CDR3 gives the full variable domain: GAGVSQSPSNKVTEKGKDVELRCDPISGHTALYWYRQSLGQGLEFLIYFQGNSAPDKSGLPSDRFSAERTGGSVSTLTIQRTQQEDSAVYLCASSFQGGGEKLFFGSGTQLSVL.

The rearrangement links TRBV7-2 to TRBJ2-7, with TRBD2 identical over 8 bases. V lost 6 bases, J lost 1 base, and 8 bases stayed unmatched. This CDR3 region has 15 residues. Germline CDR1 is SGHTA and CDR2 is FQGNSA. The CDR3 DNA is TGTGCCAGCAGGGCCAGCGGGGGAGCGTCCTACGAGCAGTACTTC. It yields the protein CASRASGGASYEQYF.

This clonotype was detected only a few times. The chain employs TRBV10-3 and TRBJ2-7; 7 nucleotides match TRBD1. Germline CDR1 is ENHRY and CDR2 is SYGVKD. With 2 bases clipped from V and 3 bases from J, the junction kept 7 bases outside the gene matches. The CDR3 sequence is 15 residues long. The CDR3 DNA is TGTGCCATCAGTGAGGGGGGACAGCGCCACTACGAGCAGTACTTC. Residues: CAISEGGQRHYEQYF.

This clonotype occurred many times. The chain joins TRBV10-3 to TRBJ1-2; D call uncertain. CDR3 length: 13 residues. The germline V gene has CDR1 ENHRY and CDR2 SYGVKD. Trimming took 2 bases from V and 7 from J, leaving 11 bases between them. CDR3 sequence: CAISEGGPFGYTF. In nucleotides, the CDR3 is TGTGCCATCAGTGAGGGAGGGCCCTTTGGCTACACCTTC.

This clonotype appeared a few times. The chain's CDR3 is CASIRSYEQYF. For the CDR3, the DNA is TGCGCCAGCATACGCTCCTACGAGCAGTACTTC. The gene calls are TRBV5-1 and TRBJ2-7; D is unresolved. The germline V gene encodes CDR1 SGHRS and CDR2 YFSETQ. The CDR3 spans 11 residues. Deletions cut 6 bases from V and 0 bases from J, with 4 bases between.

This clonotype appeared many times. This chain uses TRBV7-3 with TRBJ2-1; 7 nucleotides agree with TRBD2. The V segment lost 4 bases and the J segment 7 bases; nucleotides outside the gene matches: 7. Looked up from germline, CDR1 is SGHTA and CDR2 is FQGTGA. There are 14 residues in the CDR3. The chain's CDR3 is CASSSPGLKNEQFF. The CDR3 DNA is TGTGCCAGCAGCTCCCCGGGACTAAAGAATGAGCAGTTCTTC. Combining the CDR3 with reference TRBV7-3 and TRBJ2-1 gives the whole variable domain GAGVSQTPSNKVTEKGKYVELRCDPISGHTALYWYRQSLGQGPEFLIYFQGTGAADDSGLPNDRFFAVRPEGSVSTLKIQRTERGDSAVYLCASSSPGLKNEQFFGPGTRLTVL.